These T cell receptor beta chains were read from a single sample in a study of OX40 agonist ivuxolimab in advanced cancers. TCRdb keeps only in-frame clones here, not all; method: immunoSEQ multiplex PCR. The profile shows approximately 79,000 clones, approximately 95% of them singletons. Sequences were derived from CD4+ or CD8+ T cells sorted from blood, sampled in a trial of the OX40 agonist ivuxolimab. The receptors shown here come from an adult with an advanced solid tumor such as melanoma, head and neck, liver or kidney cancer. Each CDR3 is given with its conserved first and last residue. D genes are given only for firm matches. Size is stated for part of the rows, as once, few or many counts, or as a class when the clone is expanded.

d_call | j_call | v_call | clone_size | cdr3_nt | cdr3_aa
. | TRBJ2-7 | TRBV4-3 | . | TGCGCCAGCAGCCCCGTGAGGGACGGATCCTACGAGCAGTACTTC | CASSPVRDGSYEQYF
. | TRBJ1-1 | TRBV9 | few | TGTGCCAGCAGCGCTGGGAACACTGAAGCTTTCTTT | CASSAGNTEAFF
TRBD2 | TRBJ2-1 | TRBV7-9 | . | TGTGCCAGCAGCTCCTCCGGGACTAGCGGGTACAATGAGCAGTTCTTC | CASSSSGTSGYNEQFF
. | TRBJ2-7 | TRBV7-9 | . | TGTGCCAGCAGCTCAGACCAATACGGGGCCTACGAGCAGTACTTC | CASSSDQYGAYEQYF
. | TRBJ2-7 | TRBV6-5 | . | TGTGCCAGCAGTTACTCGAGCGTCAGGTCCTACGAGCAGTACTTC | CASSYSSVRSYEQYF
. | TRBJ1-4 | TRBV2 | . | TGTGCCAGCAGTGAAGGACTTGAAAAACTGTTTTTT | CASSEGLEKLFF
. | TRBJ2-7 | TRBV7-8 | . | TGTGCCAGCAGCTTAGAGGCCCCCGGCCTTTTAGGGCAGTACTTC | CASSLEAPGLLGQYF
. | TRBJ1-1 | TRBV9 | . | TGTGCCAGCAGCGTAGCCCCGGACGGGGCCACTGAAGCTTTCTTT | CASSVAPDGATEAFF
. | TRBJ2-1 | TRBV27 | . | TGTGCCAGCAGTTTTCAGGGGTTGTACAATGAGCAGTTCTTC | CASSFQGLYNEQFF
. | TRBJ1-4 | TRBV21-1 | . | TGTGCCAGCAGCCCCGAATTAGGTATCCCTAATGAAAAACTGTTTTTT | CASSPELGIPNEKLFF
TRBD2 | TRBJ2-3 | TRBV9 | . | TGTGCCAGCAGCGTATGGGGAGGGGCGGGAGATACGCAGTATTTT | CASSVWGGAGDTQYF
. | TRBJ1-4 | TRBV4-3 | . | TGCGCCAGCAGCCAAGGGGGATGGGGGGGTAGAGGTGAAAAACTGTTTTTT | CASSQGGWGGRGEKLFF
. | TRBJ2-1 | TRBV27 | . | TGTGCCAGCACCTTGGGAGGTGAGCAGTTCTTC | CASTLGGEQFF
TRBD2 | TRBJ2-1 | TRBV11-2 | once | TGTGCCAGCAGCTTCTTAGCGGGAGCGTACTACAATGAGCAGTTCTTC | CASSFLAGAYYNEQFF
. | TRBJ2-3 | TRBV18 | . | TGTGCCAGCTCACCAGGGGCCGTCGATACGCAGTATTTT | CASSPGAVDTQYF
TRBD1 | TRBJ2-7 | TRBV7-9 | . | TGTGCCAGCAGCAGAAGGTCCGGGGACAGGTCCTACGAGCAGTACTTC | CASSRRSGDRSYEQYF
. | TRBJ2-5 | TRBV7-8 | . | TGTGCCAGCAGCTTAGCGTCTGAGAGCCAAGAGACCCAGTACTTC | CASSLASESQETQYF
. | TRBJ1-2 | TRBV5-1 | . | TGCGCCAGCAGCTGGGGGACGGAGACTACCTCACACTATGGCTACACCTTC | CASSWGTETTSHYGYTF
. | TRBJ2-1 | TRBV9 | once | TGTGCCAGCAGTCCCCCGCAGGGCAATGAGCAGTTCTTC | CASSPPQGNEQFF
TRBD1 | TRBJ1-2 | TRBV9 | . | TGTGCCAGCAGCGTAGCTTCGGCAAAGACAGGGCCAAACTATGGCTACACCTTC | CASSVASAKTGPNYGYTF
. | TRBJ2-7 | TRBV7-9 | . | TGTGCCAGCAGCTTACCCCAGGGGGGTACCTACGAGCAGTACTTC | CASSLPQGGTYEQYF
TRBD1 | TRBJ2-3 | TRBV28 | . | TGTGCCAGCCACACCGGGACAGGCGTCACAGATACGCAGTATTTT | CASHTGTGVTDTQYF
. | TRBJ2-7 | TRBV5-1 | . | TGCGCCAGCAGCTTGGGGGTGGATAACTATGGCGAGCAGTACTTC | CASSLGVDNYGEQYF
TRBD1 | TRBJ1-1 | TRBV5-5 | . | TGTGCCAGCAGCTTGGTTTTTCGGGACAGGTACACTGAAGCTTTCTTT | CASSLVFRDRYTEAFF
TRBD1 | TRBJ1-3 | TRBV19 | . | TGTGCCAGTAGTACCCCAGGACAGGGGTTAAGAAACACCATATATTTT | CASSTPGQGLRNTIYF
. | TRBJ1-1 | TRBV7-6 | . | TGTGCCAGCAGCTTAGAATCGCAACCGGGAGTGCGAGACACTGAAGCTTTCTTT | CASSLESQPGVRDTEAFF
TRBD2 | TRBJ2-7 | TRBV7-2 | . | TGTGCCAGCAGCTTAGCTATCCCCGGGAGGGCCTACGAGCAGTACTTC | CASSLAIPGRAYEQYF
. | TRBJ1-1 | TRBV9 | medium-sized | TGTGCCAGCAGCGTGTGGGAAAGGACTGAAGCTTTCTTT | CASSVWERTEAFF
. | TRBJ2-7 | TRBV6-1 | once | TGTGCCAGCAGTCCGGACGGAATCCCATACTACGAGCAGTACTTC | CASSPDGIPYYEQYF
. | TRBJ1-1 | TRBV15 | . | TGTGCCACCAGCAGAGATAGGTGGCAGGGTCTTAATGAAGCTTTCTTT | CATSRDRWQGLNEAFF
TRBD2 | TRBJ2-7 | TRBV7-6 | . | TGTGCCAGCAGCTTAGCGGAAAGCGGGAGGGCCCACGAGCAGTACTTC | CASSLAESGRAHEQYF
. | TRBJ2-7 | TRBV9 | . | TGTGCCAGCAGCGCCAAAGAGGGGGAGGGGTACGAGCAGTACTTC | CASSAKEGEGYEQYF
TRBD1 | TRBJ1-2 | TRBV6-4 | . | TGTGCCAGCAGTGAAAATCCGGGACAGCTCTATGGCTACACCTTC | CASSENPGQLYGYTF